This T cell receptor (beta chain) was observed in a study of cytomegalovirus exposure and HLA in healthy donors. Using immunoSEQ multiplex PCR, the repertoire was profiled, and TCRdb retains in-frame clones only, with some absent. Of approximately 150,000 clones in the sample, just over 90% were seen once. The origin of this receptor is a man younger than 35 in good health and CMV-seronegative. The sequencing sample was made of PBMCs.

This CDR3 is CASSLERVPGRGTDTQYF. The CDR3 DNA sequence: TGTGCCAGCAGCTTAGAGAGGGTTCCCGGGCGTGGCACAGATACGCAGTATTTT. The chain joins TRBV7-8 to TRBJ2-3; D might be TRBD2 (5 bases). V gave up 1 base and J gave up 1 base, with 18 bases separating them. CDR1 is SGHVS and CDR2 is FQNEAQ in the germline V gene. This CDR3 spans 18 amino acids.